A selection of T cell receptor beta chains follows, all from one sample in a study of blood T cell repertoires in COVID-19. Sequenced by immunoSEQ multiplex PCR; TCRdb stores in-frame clones only, minus some. In the table there are 200,000 to 300,000 clones, over 80% of which are singletons. Material: peripheral blood. These receptors were obtained from a man aged 25 to 45 who had recovered from COVID-19. The conserved cysteine and the conserved F or W are not part of the CDR3 here.

v_gene,j_gene,CDR3aa
TRBV28,TRBJ1-4,ASSLKWTGLGVGNEKLF
TRBV5-1,TRBJ2-7,ASSPTQGRSYEQY
TRBV19,TRBJ2-2,ASSRDTHTGELF
TRBV11-2,TRBJ2-5,ASSLVRGRQTQY
TRBV12-3/TRBV12-4,TRBJ1-2,ASSSRGNGYT
TRBV27,TRBJ2-1,ASSLDSYNEQF
TRBV19,TRBJ2-2,ASSIDRGVGELF
TRBV10-3,TRBJ1-1,AISEETLRRTEAF
TRBV9,TRBJ2-7,ASSTSSLAREQY
TRBV5-1,TRBJ1-1,ASSFLYGAEAF
TRBV7-9,TRBJ1-1,ASSSSPSTGVDTEAF
TRBV2,TRBJ1-5,ASSGQGRDQPQH
TRBV19,TRBJ2-7,ASSTGGSSYEQY
TRBV7-8,TRBJ1-5,ASSLTAYSNQPQH
TRBV5-1,TRBJ2-1,ASSQGGTEQF
TRBV2,TRBJ2-1,ASSALGSSYNEQF
TRBV10-3,TRBJ2-3,AISESSGGSTDTQY
TRBV5-1,TRBJ2-3,ASSRAGYTDTQY
TRBV19,TRBJ2-5,ASSMSGTSGEETQY
TRBV19,TRBJ1-5,ATKREGVGNQPQH
TRBV28,TRBJ1-1,ASRRDRADTEAF
TRBV2,TRBJ1-6,AGSTGGESPLH
TRBV5-1,TRBJ1-1,ASSLGAGGQVNTEAF
TRBV19,TRBJ1-3,ASSISQISGNTIY
TRBV3-1/TRBV3-2,TRBJ2-1,ASSQSGDRAREQF
TRBV10-2,TRBJ2-5,ASSGTSGGPAETQY
TRBV7-9,TRBJ1-6,ASSHYASVLWNSPLH
TRBV19,TRBJ1-1,ASSIGGGFGEAF
TRBV18,TRBJ1-1,ASSPGQNTEAF
TRBV5-4,TRBJ1-1,ASSFKTGAPSEAF
TRBV12-3/TRBV12-4,TRBJ2-2,ASRASAGELF
TRBV27,TRBJ1-5,ASSSRGLSQPQH
TRBV3-1/TRBV3-2,TRBJ2-2,ASSLSGGTNTGELF
TRBV19,TRBJ1-1,ASRGGGRNTEAF
TRBV7-7,TRBJ1-5,ASSLGANQPQH
TRBV2,TRBJ1-5,ASSLPNPGTGRWQPQH
TRBV5-1,TRBJ1-1,ASSLALANTEAF
TRBV9,TRBJ2-5,ASSVGTGRTRETQY
TRBV5-1,TRBJ2-5,ASSLDLAGGAQETQY
TRBV5-1,TRBJ1-4,ASSPGSGEKLF
TRBV7-3,TRBJ2-2,ASTSNGGELF
TRBV19,TRBJ2-2,ASTTGQLANTGELF
TRBV7-9,TRBJ1-4,ASSLGDRATNEKLF
TRBV23-1,TRBJ2-3,ASSQSRGPLRRGWADTQY
TRBV19,TRBJ2-5,ASSIVGVLETQY
TRBV4-2,TRBJ2-2,ASSPTGLAGGQVTGELF
TRBV28,TRBJ1-1,ASSIYTEAF
TRBV5-5,TRBJ2-7,ASSLVRTNEQY
TRBV6-5,TRBJ1-1,ATLGGPANEAF
TRBV4-2,TRBJ1-3,ASSRMPGQGDTIY